This is a list of T cell receptor beta chains from one sample in a study of blood T cells in healthy people across ages. TCRdb used MiXCR to reprocess the 5' RACE reads, holding one entry per CDR3 protein. This sample yields about 780,000 distinct CDR3 sequences, of which more than 35% are seen a single time; around a sixth belongs to the top ten. The specimen was blood. All receptors derive from an older man in good health. CDR3s leave out the opening cysteine and the closing phenylalanine or tryptophan. The order of the fields is CDR3 length, V gene, D gene, CDR3 protein. The D gene is left open where the match is weak.

12 TRBV12-3/TRBV12-4 TRBD2 ASRLAGNADTQY
13 TRBV5-1 - ASSLDTLTNYGYT
16 TRBV7-9 TRBD1 ASSSTHTGDSGANVLT
14 TRBV28 TRBD1 ASGSPRTGEIYGYT
12 TRBV29-1 - SVWTKTSTDTQY
12 TRBV7-9 TRBD1 AIQRDRGYNEQF
11 TRBV10-3 - AISEGYQETQY
13 TRBV7-2 TRBD1 ASRPSGTGMGEQY
13 TRBV15 - ATSREVLGGETQY
12 TRBV28 - ASSWGDREETQY
12 TRBV10-2 - ASSKGPLSYEQY
11 TRBV7-3 - ASSFKLSYEQY
14 TRBV28 TRBD1 ASSNLGQARTDTQY
10 TRBV11-2 - ASSLDWGEQF
12 TRBV6-4 TRBD1 ASSESPGGQPQH
12 TRBV2 TRBD1 AGRDGQGLAEQY
13 TRBV9 TRBD1 ASSAGTGVWNEQF
9 TRBV6-6 - ARSLQGANT
9 TRBV7-2 - ASSFLQEQF
14 TRBV11-2 - ASSPWGGGGEETQY
13 TRBV2 TRBD2 ASSLLVAGLNTQY
11 TRBV7-7 - ASSLDYSDTQY